This TCR beta chain was sequenced in a study of blood T cell repertoires in COVID-19. In the authors' workflow: The authors estimated nucleated cell counts from reference gene primer amplification. The method was immunoSEQ multiplex PCR; TCRdb's version includes in-frame clones alone and lacks a portion of them. The V and J calls and clone size are taken from that table; D and trimming were inferred from the DNA. There are around 220,000 clones in the sample; 80% to 90% occur only once, and more than 1.4% lies in the top ten. Germline loops: CDR1 SGHAT, CDR2 FQNNGV. This CDR3 comprises 15 residues. V lost 5 bases to trimming and J lost 2 bases, with 13 bases between them.

The chain uses TRBV11-2 and TRBJ1-5; D possibly corresponds to TRBD1 (5 bases). Sequenced material: peripheral blood. The origin of this receptor is a man between 18 and 35 years old with active or convalescent COVID-19. The CDR3 nucleotides read TGTGCCAGCAGCCGGGACTTTGGGGGCAATCAGCCCCAGCATTTT. This translates into CASSRDFGGNQPQHF.